This T cell receptor beta chain was sequenced for a study of monozygotic twins with inflammatory bowel disease. The CDR3 is 15 residues long. CDR1 and CDR2 from the germline V gene are SGHTA and FQGNSA. Points from the study as a whole: Similarity of repertoires did not differ between concordant and discordant twins, possibly from limited power. Patients received differing immunosuppressive treatments, which may have added variability to their repertoires. A lone strong IBD-associated signal or clonotype found no support.

Blood (approximately 2.4 ml) was collected from every donor individually. Concerning this clonotype itself: Its target is unknown.

TCRdb reprocessed the 5' RACE reads and stores each CDR3 protein as one record, lacking DNA. The table lists over 350,000 distinct CDR3 sequences. The source is a human donor with ulcerative colitis or Crohn's disease, or a healthy co-twin of an affected twin (not recorded which). This chain uses TRBV7-2 with TRBJ1-2; the TRBD1 assignment by TCRdb is unverifiable without DNA. Sample: blood. The CDR3 spells CASSRSGTGSYGYTF.